The sequence of this TCR beta chain was determined in a study of Ad26.COV2.S vaccination and SARS-CoV-2 variants. Germline V gene data show CDR1 as SNHLY and CDR2 as FYNNEI. The length of the CDR3 is 15 residues. Trimming shortened V by 8 bases and J by 0 bases, and 11 bases separated the two germline ends. The repertoire was sequenced with immunoSEQ multiplex PCR; TCRdb's copy has only in-frame clones and lacks some. The sample yields over 400,000 clones, 92% seen once. Documented treatment: some 20 received Ad26.COV2.S at low or high dose, single or two shots; several received placebo; per-sample allocation not given. Samples analyzed were those drawn on day 63 after the first vaccine or placebo injection.

This material consisted of peripheral blood, taken in a trial of Ad26.COV2.S vaccine versus placebo. The origin of this receptor is a person between 18 and 59 years old who received the Ad26.COV2.S COVID-19 vaccine or a placebo. The chain is built from TRBV2 and TRBJ2-6; D gene uncertain. The CDR3 reads CASAQLTSGANVLTF. The CDR3, as DNA: TGTGCCAGCGCACAGTTGACCTCTGGGGCCAACGTCCTGACTTTC.